The clone carrying this T cell receptor beta chain was observed once. Its cognate antigen is unknown. This entry comes from a study of cytomegalovirus exposure and HLA in healthy donors. The study, taken as a whole, reports: The authors later found most CMV-associated TCR beta chains appeared HLA-restricted.

PCR used 60 Vbeta primers and 13 Jbeta primers. The method was immunoSEQ multiplex PCR; TCRdb's version includes in-frame clones alone and lacks a portion of them. Of around 90,000 clones listed, around 85% are singletons. The sample taken for sequencing was PBMCs. This TCR was recovered from a man between 35 and 55 years old in good health and CMV-seropositive.

The CDR3 protein is CSVTGTGGQPQHF. DNA for the CDR3: TGCAGCGTTACCGGGACAGGGGGCCAGCCCCAGCATTTT. V is TRBV29-1 and J is TRBJ1-5, with 12 nucleotides matching TRBD1. CDR3 length equals 13 residues. The germline V gene has CDR1 SQVTM and CDR2 ANQGSEA. V lost 5 bases to trimming and J lost 7 bases; unmatched junction nucleotides: 3.